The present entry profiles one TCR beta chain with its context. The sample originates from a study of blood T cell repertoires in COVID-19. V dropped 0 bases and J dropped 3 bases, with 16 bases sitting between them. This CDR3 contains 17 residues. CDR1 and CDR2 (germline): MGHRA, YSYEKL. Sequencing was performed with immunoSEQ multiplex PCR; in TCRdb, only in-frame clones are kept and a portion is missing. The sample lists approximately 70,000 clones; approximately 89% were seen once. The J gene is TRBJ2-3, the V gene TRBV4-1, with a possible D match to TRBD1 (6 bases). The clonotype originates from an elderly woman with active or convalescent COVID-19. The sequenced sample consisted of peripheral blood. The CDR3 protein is CASSQDPPGRGTDTQYF. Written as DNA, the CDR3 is TGCGCCAGCAGCCAAGATCCCCCAGGCAGGGGAACAGATACGCAGTATTTT.